This T cell receptor (beta chain) was retrieved from a study of control samples from healthy donors and cancer patients. CDR3 length equals 16 residues. Germline V gene sequence: CDR1 PRHDT, CDR2 FYEKMQ (reference sequence). V dropped 5 bases and J dropped 4; count of bases not matched to a gene: 3. Method: immunoSEQ multiplex PCR; TCRdb's copy keeps in-frame clones and lacks some. The table includes about 140,000 clones, 80% to 90% detected once. Sequenced: blood. The chain joins TRBV13 to TRBJ2-2; 14 nucleotides line up with TRBD2. The TCR originated in a woman aged 25 to 45 in good health. The CDR3 is CASSRGLAGATGELFF. The CDR3, as DNA: TGTGCCAGCAGCCGGGGACTAGCGGGGGCCACCGGGGAGCTGTTTTTT. The full variable domain, in which reference TRBV13 and TRBJ2-2 provide the parts outside the CDR3, is AAGVIQSPRHLIKEKRETATLKCYPIPRHDTVYWYQQGPGQDPQFLISFYEKMQSDKGSIPDRFSAQQFSDYHSELNMSSLELGDSALYFCASSRGLAGATGELFFGEGSRLTVL.